The clone carrying this T cell receptor (beta chain) was observed at least ten times. Its antigen is unknown. This sample is drawn from a study of spatial heterogeneity in lung cancer. TCRdb re-called the 5' RACE reads through MiXCR, storing one row per CDR3 protein. In the table there are about 38,000 distinct CDR3 sequences, 7.5% of which are singletons. The length of the CDR3 is 15 residues. V lost 5 bases and J lost 4; bases outside the gene matches: 9. Germline values: CDR1 SGHTA, CDR2 FQGNSA. Time point described: sample taken at primary tumor resection. The study, taken as a whole, reports: There were more appearances of ubiquitous expanded tumor TCRs in blood at resection than at follow-up.

This specimen consisted of PBMCs, obtained at surgery. The receptor comes from a male donor with early-stage non-small cell lung cancer. The chain couples TRBV7-2 to TRBJ2-5; TRBD1 matches at 8 bases. CDR3 sequence: CASSTNRGEGETQYF. CDR3 nucleotide sequence: TGTGCCAGCAGCACGAACAGGGGGGAAGGAGAGACCCAGTACTTC.